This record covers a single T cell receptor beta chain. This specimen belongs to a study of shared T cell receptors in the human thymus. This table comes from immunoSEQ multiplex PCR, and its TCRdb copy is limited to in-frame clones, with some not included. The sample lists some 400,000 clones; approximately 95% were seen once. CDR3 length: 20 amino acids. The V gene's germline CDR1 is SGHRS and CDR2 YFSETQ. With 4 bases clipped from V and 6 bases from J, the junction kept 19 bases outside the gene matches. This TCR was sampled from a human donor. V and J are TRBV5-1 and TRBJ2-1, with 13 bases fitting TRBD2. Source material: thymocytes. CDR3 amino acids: CASSLETSGRFSGKINEQFF. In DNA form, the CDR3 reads TGCGCCAGCAGCCTAGAGACTAGCGGGAGGTTTTCGGGGAAGATCAATGAGCAGTTCTTC.